This T cell receptor (beta chain) came from a study of T-cell reconstitution after alpha-beta-depleted transplantation in children. Study-wide points: T-cell numbers and diversity, one year after transplant, stemmed largely from T cells that were newly produced. Expanded graft clones numbering several hundred reportedly gave rise to alpha-beta T cells about two months after transplant.

The CDR3 runs to 15 residues. V lost 3 bases, J lost 0 bases, and 12 bases lay in between. CDR1 is KGHSH and CDR2 is LQKENI in the germline V gene. Only a few counts were recorded for this clonotype. Its target is unknown. Using unique molecular identifiers, the investigators prepared the TCRbeta library. A single record per CDR3 protein comes from TCRdb applying MiXCR to the PCR reads. The sample yields hundreds of thousands of distinct CDR3 sequences, under 20% seen once. This TCR was recovered from a male patient younger than 18 who had a stem cell transplant for acute lymphoblastic leukemia, so the T cells may come from the graft donor. Sequenced material: PBMCs, mostly from graft donor cells, taken 360 days after TCRalphabeta/CD19-depleted stem cell transplant. The gene calls are TRBV18 and TRBJ2-7; possible D gene TRBD2, 6 bases. CDR3 bases: TGTGCCAGCTCACCGCCGGGACTCTTCTCCTACGAGCAGTACTTC. As protein: CASSPPGLFSYEQYF.